These T cell receptor beta chains were read from a single sample in a study of beta chain features in type 1 diabetes. Generated by immunoSEQ multiplex PCR, the TCRdb table keeps only in-frame clones and is missing some. The data show 250,000 to 300,000 clones, with more than 13% seen just once and under 0.02% held by the top ten. Sequenced sample: naive CD4+ T cells from blood. These receptors came from a man aged 30 to 39 with type 1 diabetes. Each CDR3 is given with its conserved first and last residue. Clone size, where shown, is once, few, many, or a class for clones that have expanded.

v_gene	j_gene	abundance	CDR3aa
TRBV5-6	TRBJ1-1	-	CASSETLRGAENTEAFF
TRBV7-2	TRBJ1-5	few	CASSLGPDGAQHF
TRBV6-1	TRBJ1-5	few	CASSEDRVAPTQPQHF
TRBV28	TRBJ2-7	-	CASSFLGSSHEQYF
TRBV28	TRBJ2-1	few	CASSREGLAYEQFF
TRBV10-3	TRBJ2-3	-	CAISERTSGTDTQYF
TRBV19	TRBJ1-4	-	CASKPGMSGEKLFF
TRBV28	TRBJ2-3	few	CASTELAGGADTQYF
TRBV6-1	TRBJ2-3	-	CASAFAGADTQYF
TRBV19	TRBJ2-1	-	CASSTGLAFNEQFF
TRBV15	TRBJ2-7	few	CATSIQGASYEQYF
TRBV6-6	TRBJ2-2	few	CASSKQGFDTGELFF
TRBV28	TRBJ2-5	few	CASSGSGYETQYF
TRBV30	TRBJ2-7	few	CAWSLAGGEQYF
TRBV18	TRBJ2-1	few	CASSLVQAHNEQFF
TRBV7-2	TRBJ1-4	few	CASSLAHKWTDNEKLFF
TRBV14	TRBJ2-3	few	CASSQGKGGGTDTQYF
TRBV9	TRBJ2-5	few	CASSPSYQETQYF
TRBV25-1	TRBJ2-5	few	CASSTWDRPQETQYF
TRBV21-1	TRBJ1-1	few	CASTFLRTNTEAFF
TRBV19	TRBJ2-7	few	CASRTGNSYEQYF
TRBV5-1	TRBJ2-1	few	CASSGIASGPHNEQFF
TRBV7-9	TRBJ2-1	few	CASSPSGTHNEQFF
TRBV6-6	TRBJ2-1	-	CASSSPAGPVHAQFF
TRBV29-1	TRBJ2-1	-	CSVPGGRERYNEQFF
TRBV7-9	TRBJ2-5	-	CASSSNGQTQETQYF
TRBV29-1	TRBJ1-1	few	CSVEGGPEAFF
TRBV9	TRBJ2-1	-	CASSDPGGGGIYNEQFF
TRBV7-2	TRBJ2-6	-	CASSLASRASGANVLTF
TRBV5-1	TRBJ2-7	-	CASSLQGSEQYF
TRBV5-1	TRBJ1-2	-	CASSPDPGQDYGYTF
TRBV28	TRBJ2-7	-	CASSSVGGRAIEQYF
TRBV14	TRBJ1-5	few	CANLTRGASGNQPQHF
TRBV18	TRBJ1-5	-	CASSQGEDQPQHF
TRBV4-3	TRBJ2-3	few	CASSHSRGASTDTQYF
TRBV7-2	TRBJ2-1	-	CASSSTGDNEQFF
TRBV20-1	TRBJ2-7	few	CSAGALVEQYF
TRBV6-5	TRBJ2-5	few	CASSRQGSETQYF
TRBV28	TRBJ2-7	few	CASTDLDGDYEQYF
TRBV7-8	TRBJ2-7	-	CASSERRETYEQYF
TRBV7-2	TRBJ2-1	few	CASSLGAYNEQFF
TRBV19	TRBJ2-4	-	CASTNRGTGALNIQYF
TRBV7-2	TRBJ2-5	-	CASSLASGRQETQYF
TRBV5-1	TRBJ1-3	-	CASSSSGTAGNTIYF
TRBV6-1	TRBJ2-7	-	CASSESRRTPFFPYEQYF
TRBV7-2	TRBJ1-1	few	CASSLTVPMNTEAFF
TRBV7-2	TRBJ2-1	few	CASSPGGSSYNEQFF